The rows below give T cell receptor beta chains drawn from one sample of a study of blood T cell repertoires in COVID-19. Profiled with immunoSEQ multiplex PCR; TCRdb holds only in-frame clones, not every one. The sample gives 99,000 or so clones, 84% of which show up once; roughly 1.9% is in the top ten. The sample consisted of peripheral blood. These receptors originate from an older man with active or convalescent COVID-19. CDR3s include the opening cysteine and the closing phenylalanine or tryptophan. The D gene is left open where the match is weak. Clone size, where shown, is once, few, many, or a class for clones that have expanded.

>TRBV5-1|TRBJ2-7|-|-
TGCGCCAGCAGCTTGGCGGCGGGCCCGGACCACGAGCAGTACTTC
CASSLAAGPDHEQYF
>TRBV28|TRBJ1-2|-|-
TGTGCCAGCAGTTTATATCCGGGGGCTAACTATGGCTACACCTTC
CASSLYPGANYGYTF
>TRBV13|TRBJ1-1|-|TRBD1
TGTGCCAGCAGCTTAGCAGGGGGCCGCTCTGAAGCTTTCTTT
CASSLAGGRSEAFF
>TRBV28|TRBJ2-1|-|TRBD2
TGTGCCAGCAGCCTGCCCCAGACTAGCGGGGGGAGTGGTGAGCAGTTCTTC
CASSLPQTSGGSGEQFF
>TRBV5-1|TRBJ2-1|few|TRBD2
TGCGCCAGCAGCTTCCTAGCGGGGGCCAACAATGAGCAGTTCTTC
CASSFLAGANNEQFF
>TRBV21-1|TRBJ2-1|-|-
TGTGCCAGCAGCTCCACGACTAGCGGGGATCCGGGGGCCTACAATGAGCAGTTCTTC
CASSSTTSGDPGAYNEQFF
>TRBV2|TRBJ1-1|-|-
TGTGCCAGCAGTGATTTCGGGAAGGCTTTCTTT
CASSDFGKAFF
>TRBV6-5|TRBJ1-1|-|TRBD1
TGTGCCAGCAGTCACAAGGGGGCGAACACTGAAGCTTTCTTT
CASSHKGANTEAFF
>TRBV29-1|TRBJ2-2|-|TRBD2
TGCAGCCCCAAGGATCTCAGCGGGGGGGCGACCACCGGGGAGCTGTTTTTT
CSPKDLSGGATTGELFF
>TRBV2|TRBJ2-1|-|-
TGTGCCAGCAGTGTCCTCAATGAGCAGTTCTTC
CASSVLNEQFF
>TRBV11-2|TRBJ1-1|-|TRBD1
TGTGCCAGCAGCCCGGGACAGCTAGAAGCTTTCTTT
CASSPGQLEAFF
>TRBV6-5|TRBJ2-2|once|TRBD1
TGTGCCAGCAGTCAGGGGGTCCTTAACACCGGGGAGCTGTTTTTT
CASSQGVLNTGELFF
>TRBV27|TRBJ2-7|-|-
TGTGCCAGCAGTCCTAGGGACAAGAATTGGGGAGCGCTTACCCACGAGCAGTACTTC
CASSPRDKNWGALTHEQYF
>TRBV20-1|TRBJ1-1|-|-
TGCAGTGCTAGTCTACCGAGGGGGGGGGCTGAAGCTTTCTTT
CSASLPRGGAEAFF
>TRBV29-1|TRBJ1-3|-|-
TGCAGTGATGACAGGTCTGGAAACACCATATATTTT
CSDDRSGNTIYF
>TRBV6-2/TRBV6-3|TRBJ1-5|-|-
TGTGCCAGCAGTGCAACAGGGAAGGGTTTGCAGCCCCAGCATTTT
CASSATGKGLQPQHF
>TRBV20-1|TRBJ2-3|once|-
TGCAGTGCTATTCCGGTAGATACGCAGTATTTT
CSAIPVDTQYF
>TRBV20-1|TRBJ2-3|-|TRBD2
TGCAGTGCTAGTCCGGCAGTTAGCGGGGGGGCAGATACGCAGTATTTT
CSASPAVSGGADTQYF
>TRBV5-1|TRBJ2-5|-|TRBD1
TGCGCCAGCAGCTTGGGACAGGGGCAAGAGACCCAGTACTTC
CASSLGQGQETQYF
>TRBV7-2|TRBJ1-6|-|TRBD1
TGTGCCAGCAGCTCGGGACAGGGAAGCTCCTATAATTCACCCCTCCACTTT
CASSSGQGSSYNSPLHF
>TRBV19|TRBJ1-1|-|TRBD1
TGTGCCAGTAGTAGGGGACAGGGTGGGACTGAAGCTTTCTTT
CASSRGQGGTEAFF
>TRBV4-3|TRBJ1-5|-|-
TGCGCCAGCAGCCAAGATCGCTATAGCAATCAGCCCCAGCATTTT
CASSQDRYSNQPQHF
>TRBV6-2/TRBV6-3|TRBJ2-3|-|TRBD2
TGTGCCAGCAGTTCCAGCGGGGGGCCTAGCACAGATACGCAGTATTTT
CASSSSGGPSTDTQYF
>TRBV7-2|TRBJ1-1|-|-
TGTGCCAGCAGTTTACCGTTGCAGGGCACTGAAGCTTTCTTT
CASSLPLQGTEAFF
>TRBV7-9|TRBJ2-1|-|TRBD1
TGTGCCAGCAGCTTAGCGGGGACAGGGGGCTACAATGAGCAGTTCTTC
CASSLAGTGGYNEQFF
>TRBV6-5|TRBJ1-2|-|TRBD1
TGTGCCAGCAGTTACCAGACACCCAGGGGGACCTATGGCTACACCTTC
CASSYQTPRGTYGYTF
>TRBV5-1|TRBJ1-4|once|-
TGCGCCAGCAGCCCGGGAGGGAATGAAAAACTGTTTTTT
CASSPGGNEKLFF
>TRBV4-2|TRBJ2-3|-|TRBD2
TGTGCCAGCAGCCCTAGCGGGAGCACAGATACGCAGTATTTT
CASSPSGSTDTQYF
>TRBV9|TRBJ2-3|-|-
TGTGCCAGCAGCGTAGACCTCCGGGGGTGGGGCACAGATACGCAGTATTTT
CASSVDLRGWGTDTQYF
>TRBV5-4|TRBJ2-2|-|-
TGTGCCAGCACCCCTGATAGCGGAGGGTTCACCGGGGAGCTGTTTTTT
CASTPDSGGFTGELFF
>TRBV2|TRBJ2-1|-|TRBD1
TGTGCCAGCAGTGGACAGGGGGAGGGGAATGAGCAGTTCTTC
CASSGQGEGNEQFF
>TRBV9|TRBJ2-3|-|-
TGTGCCAGCAGCGTAGAAGACAGGGAGGCAGATACGCAGTATTTT
CASSVEDREADTQYF
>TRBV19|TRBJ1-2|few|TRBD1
TGTGCCAGTAGTATCGGACAGGGGGCGAGAGAGGGCTACACCTTC
CASSIGQGAREGYTF
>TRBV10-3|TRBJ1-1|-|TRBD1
TGTGCCATCAGTGATCTACAGGGGACTGAAGCTTTCTTT
CAISDLQGTEAFF
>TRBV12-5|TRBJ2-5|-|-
TGTGCTAGTGGTTTGGGCGTCACTGAGGAAGAGACCCAGTACTTC
CASGLGVTEEETQYF
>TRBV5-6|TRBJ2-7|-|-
TGTGCCAGCAGCTTGGTGAAGGGGCCCAAAACCTACGAGCAGTACTTC
CASSLVKGPKTYEQYF
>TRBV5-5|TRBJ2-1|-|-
TGTGCCAGCAGCTTTGGTCACTCTCGGGGGGCTCTCTACAATGAGCAGTTCTTC
CASSFGHSRGALYNEQFF
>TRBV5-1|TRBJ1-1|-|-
TGCGCCAGCAGCCAGGGAGGCGGGACTGAAGCTTTCTTT
CASSQGGGTEAFF
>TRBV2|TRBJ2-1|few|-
TGTGCCAGCAGCCCAAGACTAGATTATGAGCAGTTCTTC
CASSPRLDYEQFF
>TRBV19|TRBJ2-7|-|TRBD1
TGTGCCAGTAGCCTCAACAGGGGGCAAGAGCAGTACTTC
CASSLNRGQEQYF
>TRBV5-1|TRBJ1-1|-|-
TGCGCCAGCAGCCCAGAGGCCACAGGACGTGAAGCTTTCTTT
CASSPEATGREAFF
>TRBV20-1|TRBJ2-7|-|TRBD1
TGCAGTGCTAGTGGAGTGGGACAGATGGACGAGCAGTACTTC
CSASGVGQMDEQYF